The next 6 T cell receptor beta chains were all read from a single sample in a study of blood T cell repertoires in COVID-19. Data came from immunoSEQ multiplex PCR; TCRdb stores just in-frame clones and leaves some out. The sample contains approximately 150,000 clones, 85% of which appear only once. Sequenced sample: peripheral blood. These receptors were obtained from a human donor with acute or convalescent COVID-19. The donor label of this sample is uncertain.

The rearrangement uses TRBV7-3 and TRBJ2-7; D remains ambiguous. V dropped 1 base and J dropped 8 bases, with 12 bases sitting between them. Germline values: CDR1 SGHTA, CDR2 FQGTGA. This CDR3 spans 13 amino acids. In DNA, the CDR3 is TGTGCCAGCAGCTTAAATCCAGGCGTGCAGCAGTACTTC. As protein: CASSLNPGVQQYF.

V gene TRBV3-1 (or the pseudogene TRBV3-2) combines with J gene TRBJ2-5; 9 bases fit TRBD2. The V and J ends lost 4 bases and 3 bases, in that order; junction bases with no gene match: 6. The CDR3 loop spans 15 amino acids. CDR1 and CDR2 from the germline V gene are LGHDT and YNNKEL (reference sequence). The CDR3 reads CASSLPAGGEETQYF. The CDR3 nucleotides read TGTGCCAGCAGCCTCCCCGCGGGGGGGGAAGAGACCCAGTACTTC.

The sample holds one count of this clone. The CDR3 DNA reads TGTGCCAGCAGCCGGGAGGGGCGGGGAAAAGATACGCAGTATTTT. Translating it yields CASSREGRGKDTQYF. The chain is built from TRBV7-2 and TRBJ2-3; 8 bases are shared with TRBD2. V was clipped by 5 bases and J by 5 bases; unmatched bases: 9. Per germline, CDR1 SGHTA and CDR2 FQGNSA. CDR3 length equals 15 residues. Filled out from reference TRBV7-2 and TRBJ2-3, the complete variable domain reads GAGVSQSPSNKVTEKGKDVELRCDPISGHTALYWYRQSLGQGLEFLIYFQGNSAPDKSGLPSDRFSAERTGGSVSTLTIQRTQQEDSAVYLCASSREGRGKDTQYFGPGTRLTVL.

The rearrangement joins TRBV10-3 to TRBJ2-5; 11 bases fit TRBD2. This CDR3 has 16 residues. Losses at the gene ends were 4 bases for V and 1 base for J; bases not matched to a gene: 5. Germline V lookup: CDR1 ENHRY, CDR2 SYGVKD. CDR3 residues: CAISGTGTSGQETQYF. The CDR3 nucleotides are TGTGCCATCAGTGGAACCGGGACTAGCGGCCAAGAGACCCAGTACTTC.

The chain employs TRBV4-3 and TRBJ2-3; TRBD2 matches at 12 bases. The V segment lost 1 base and the J segment 6 bases; nucleotides outside the gene matches: 5. The CDR3 totals 16 residues. CDR1 is LGHNA and CDR2 is YSLEER in the germline V gene. In nucleotides, the CDR3 is TGCGCCAGCAGCCAAGTTACTAGCGGGGGGTGGGATACGCAGTATTTT. Translating gives CASSQVTSGGWDTQYF.

The rearrangement links TRBV19 to TRBJ2-2, with 9 bases lining up with TRBD2. Losses at the gene ends were 5 bases for V and 4 bases for J; bases not matched to a gene: 5. Looked up from germline, CDR1 is LNHDA and CDR2 is SQIVND (reference sequence). This CDR3 comprises 15 residues. CDR3 loop: CASSVGLAVTGELFF. The DNA for the CDR3 is TGTGCCAGTAGTGTGGGACTAGCAGTCACCGGGGAGCTGTTTTTT.